This TCR beta chain comes out of a study of cytomegalovirus exposure and HLA in healthy donors. This CDR3 comprises 15 residues. Losses at the gene ends were 0 bases for V and 6 bases for J; bases not matched to a gene: 6. Germline lookup yields CDR1 MNHEY and CDR2 SMNVEV (reference sequence). Only in-frame clones appear in the TCRdb table, and some are missing; sequencing was by immunoSEQ multiplex PCR. Here the sample spans around 220,000 clones, just over 85% being singletons. The donors were in the approximately 120-subject validation cohort, distinct from the approximately 730-subject first cohort.

The receptor comes from a woman aged 18-29 years in good health and CMV-seronegative. The sequencing sample was made of PBMCs. This sequence joins TRBV27 and TRBJ2-7; 9 nucleotides agree with TRBD2. In DNA, the CDR3 is TGTGCCAGCAGTTTATCTGGCGGGAGGGCCGCCGAGCAGTACTTC. As protein: CASSLSGGRAAEQYF.